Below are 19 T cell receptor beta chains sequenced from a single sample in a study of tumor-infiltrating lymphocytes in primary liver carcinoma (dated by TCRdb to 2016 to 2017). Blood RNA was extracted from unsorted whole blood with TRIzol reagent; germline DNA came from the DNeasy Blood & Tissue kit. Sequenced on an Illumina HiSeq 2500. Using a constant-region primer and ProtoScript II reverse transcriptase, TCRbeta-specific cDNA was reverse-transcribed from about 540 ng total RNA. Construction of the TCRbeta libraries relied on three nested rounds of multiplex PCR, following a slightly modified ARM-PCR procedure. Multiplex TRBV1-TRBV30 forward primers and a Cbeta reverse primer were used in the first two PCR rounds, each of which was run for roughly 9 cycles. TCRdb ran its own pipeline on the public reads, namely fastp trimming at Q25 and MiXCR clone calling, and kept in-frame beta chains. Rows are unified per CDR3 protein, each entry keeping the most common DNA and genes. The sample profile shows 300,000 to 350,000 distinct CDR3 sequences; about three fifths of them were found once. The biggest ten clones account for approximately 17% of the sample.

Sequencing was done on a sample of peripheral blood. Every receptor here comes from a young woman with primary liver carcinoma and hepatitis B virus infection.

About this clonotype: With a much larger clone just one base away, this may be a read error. The CDR3 nucleotides are TGTGCCAGCAGCCAATCGGGACAGTACAATGAGCAGTTCTTC. Protein: CASSQSGQYNEQFF. This chain uses TRBV4-2 with TRBJ2-1; 7 bases match TRBD1. The CDR3 is 14 residues long. The V gene's germline CDR1 is LGHNA and CDR2 YNFKEQ. V was clipped by 2 bases and J by 4 bases; unmatched bases: 2.

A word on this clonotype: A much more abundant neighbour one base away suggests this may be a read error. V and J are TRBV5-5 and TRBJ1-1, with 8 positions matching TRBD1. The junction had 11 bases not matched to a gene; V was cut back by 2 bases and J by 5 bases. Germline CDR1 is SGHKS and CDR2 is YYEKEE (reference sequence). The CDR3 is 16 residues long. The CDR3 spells CASSLSLGQEGTEAFF. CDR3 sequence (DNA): TGTGCCAGCAGCTTAAGTCTGGGACAGGAAGGTACTGAAGCTTTCTTT.

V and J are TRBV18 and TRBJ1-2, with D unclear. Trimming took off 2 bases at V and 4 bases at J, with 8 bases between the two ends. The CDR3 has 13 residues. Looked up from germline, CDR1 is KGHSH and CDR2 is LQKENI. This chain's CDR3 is CASSPLQSYGYTF. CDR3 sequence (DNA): TGTGCCAGCTCACCATTACAAAGCTATGGCTACACCTTC. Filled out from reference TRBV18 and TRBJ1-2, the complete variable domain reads NAGVMQNPRHLVRRRGQEARLRCSPMKGHSHVYWYRQLPEEGLKFMVYLQKENIIDESGMPKERFSAEFPKEGPSILRIQQVVRGDSAAYFCASSPLQSYGYTFGSGTRLTVV.

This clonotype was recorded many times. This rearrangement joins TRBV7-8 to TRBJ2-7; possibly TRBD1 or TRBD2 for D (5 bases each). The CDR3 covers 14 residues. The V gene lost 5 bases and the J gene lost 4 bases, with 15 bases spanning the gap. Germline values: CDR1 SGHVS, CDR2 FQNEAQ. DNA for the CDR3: TGTGCCAGCAGCGTAAGGGACGCCCCGTACGAGCAGTACTTC. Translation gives CASSVRDAPYEQYF.

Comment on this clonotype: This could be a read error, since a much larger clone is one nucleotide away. The CDR3 nucleotides are TGTGCCAGCAGCCCCTCGGAGGGACTACCCTACGGGCAGTACTTC. This sequence encodes CASSPSEGLPYGQYF. The chain carries TRBV6-2 or TRBV6-3 and TRBJ2-7; TRBD2 agrees at 7 bases. CDR1 and CDR2 (germline): MNHEY, SVGEGT. The CDR3 is 15 residues long.

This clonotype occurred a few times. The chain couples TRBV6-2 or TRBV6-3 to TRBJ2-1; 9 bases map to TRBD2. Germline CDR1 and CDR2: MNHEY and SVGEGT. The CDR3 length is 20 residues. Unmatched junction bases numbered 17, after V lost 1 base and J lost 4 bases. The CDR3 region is CASSYWTSRRTSDQYNEQFF. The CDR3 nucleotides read TGTGCCAGCAGTTACTGGACATCAAGACGGACTAGCGACCAATACAATGAGCAGTTCTTC.

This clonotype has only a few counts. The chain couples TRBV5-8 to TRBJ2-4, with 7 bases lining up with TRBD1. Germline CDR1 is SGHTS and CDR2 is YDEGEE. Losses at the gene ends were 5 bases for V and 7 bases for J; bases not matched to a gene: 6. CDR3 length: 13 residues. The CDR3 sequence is CASRTRGGNIQYF. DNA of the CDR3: TGTGCCAGCAGGACGAGAGGGGGCAACATTCAGTACTTC.

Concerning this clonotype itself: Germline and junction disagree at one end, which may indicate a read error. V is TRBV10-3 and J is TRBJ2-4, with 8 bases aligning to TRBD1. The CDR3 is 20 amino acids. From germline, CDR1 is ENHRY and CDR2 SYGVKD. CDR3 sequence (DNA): TGTGCCGTCAGTGAGTCGCTTGGACAGGGATCTCCACTAGTCAAAAACATTCAGTACTTC. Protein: CAVSESLGQGSPLVKNIQYF.

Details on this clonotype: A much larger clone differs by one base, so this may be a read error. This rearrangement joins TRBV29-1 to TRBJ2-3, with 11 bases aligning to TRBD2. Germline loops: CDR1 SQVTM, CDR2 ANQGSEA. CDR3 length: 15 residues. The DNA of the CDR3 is TGCAGAGTTTATAGCGGGAGGGCCCGAACAGATACGCAGTATTTT. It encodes CRVYSGRARTDTQYF.

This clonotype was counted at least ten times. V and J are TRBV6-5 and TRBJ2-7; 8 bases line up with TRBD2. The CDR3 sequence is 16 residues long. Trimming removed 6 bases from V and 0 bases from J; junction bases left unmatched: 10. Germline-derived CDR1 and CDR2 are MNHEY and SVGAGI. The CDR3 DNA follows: TGTGCCAGCAGACGCACCGTTAGCGGGAACTCCTACGAGCAGTACTTC. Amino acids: CASRRTVSGNSYEQYF.

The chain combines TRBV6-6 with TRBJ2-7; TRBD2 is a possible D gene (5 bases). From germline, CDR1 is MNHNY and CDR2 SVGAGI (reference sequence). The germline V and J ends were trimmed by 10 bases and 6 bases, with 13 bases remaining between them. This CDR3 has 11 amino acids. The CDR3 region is CATLRELEQYF. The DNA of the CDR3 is TGTGCCACCCTAAGGGAGCTCGAGCAGTACTTC.

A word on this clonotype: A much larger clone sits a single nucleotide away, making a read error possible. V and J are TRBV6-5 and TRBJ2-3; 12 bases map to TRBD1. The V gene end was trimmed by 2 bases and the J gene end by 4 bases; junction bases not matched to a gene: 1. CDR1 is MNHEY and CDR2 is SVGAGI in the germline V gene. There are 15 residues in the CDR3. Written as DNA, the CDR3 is TGTGCCAGCAGTTACGGGACAGGGGGCCCAGATACGCAGTATTTT. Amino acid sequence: CASSYGTGGPDTQYF.

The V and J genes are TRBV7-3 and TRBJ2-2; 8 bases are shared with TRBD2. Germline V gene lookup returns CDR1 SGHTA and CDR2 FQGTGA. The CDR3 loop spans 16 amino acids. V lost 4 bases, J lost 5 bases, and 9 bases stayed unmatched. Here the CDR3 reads CASSSFLVAGTGELFF. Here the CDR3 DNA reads TGTGCCAGCAGCTCATTTCTGGTAGCGGGAACCGGGGAGCTGTTTTTT.

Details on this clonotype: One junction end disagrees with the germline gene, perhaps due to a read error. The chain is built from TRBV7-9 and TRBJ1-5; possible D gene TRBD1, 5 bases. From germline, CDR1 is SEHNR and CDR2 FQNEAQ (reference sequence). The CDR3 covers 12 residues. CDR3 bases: TGTGCCAGCAGCTCAGGGTCTCAGTCCCAGCATTTT. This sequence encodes CASSSGSQSQHF.

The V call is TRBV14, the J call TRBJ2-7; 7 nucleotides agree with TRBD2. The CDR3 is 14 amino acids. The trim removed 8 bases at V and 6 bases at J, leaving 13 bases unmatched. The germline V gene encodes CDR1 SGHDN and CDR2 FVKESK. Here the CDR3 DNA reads TGTGCCAGCGGCCCTGGGGGACTACTAGGCGAGCAGTACTTC. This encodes CASGPGGLLGEQYF.

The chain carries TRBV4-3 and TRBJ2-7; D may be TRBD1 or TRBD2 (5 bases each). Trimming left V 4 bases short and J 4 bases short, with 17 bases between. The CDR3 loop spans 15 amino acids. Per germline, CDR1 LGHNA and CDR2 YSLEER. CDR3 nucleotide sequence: TGCGCCAGCAGCCCGGGACCCAGTACCGGGTACGAGCAGTACTTC. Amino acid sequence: CASSPGPSTGYEQYF.

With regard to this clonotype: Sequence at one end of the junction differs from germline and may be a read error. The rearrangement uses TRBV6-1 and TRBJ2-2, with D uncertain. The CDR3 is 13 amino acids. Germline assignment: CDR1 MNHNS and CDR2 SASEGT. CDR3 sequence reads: CASKFQNTGELFF. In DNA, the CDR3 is TGTGCCAGCAAGTTCCAGAACACTGGGGAGCTGTTTTTT.

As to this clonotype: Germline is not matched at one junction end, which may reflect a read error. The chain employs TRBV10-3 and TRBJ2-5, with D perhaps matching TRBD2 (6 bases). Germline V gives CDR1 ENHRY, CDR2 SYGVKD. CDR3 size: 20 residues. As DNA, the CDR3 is TGTGCCATCAGTAAGTCGATTGGGGGGTACCTCCCCATGGACCAAGAGACCCAGTACTTC. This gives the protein CAISKSIGGYLPMDQETQYF.

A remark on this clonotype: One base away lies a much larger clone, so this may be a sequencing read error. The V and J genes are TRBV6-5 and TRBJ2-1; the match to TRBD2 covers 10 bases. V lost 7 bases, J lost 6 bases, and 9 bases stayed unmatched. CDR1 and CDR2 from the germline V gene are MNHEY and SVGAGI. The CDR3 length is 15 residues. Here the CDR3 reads CASTLRLAGFNEQFF. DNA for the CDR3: TGTGCCAGCACTTTGAGACTAGCGGGCTTCAATGAGCAGTTCTTC.